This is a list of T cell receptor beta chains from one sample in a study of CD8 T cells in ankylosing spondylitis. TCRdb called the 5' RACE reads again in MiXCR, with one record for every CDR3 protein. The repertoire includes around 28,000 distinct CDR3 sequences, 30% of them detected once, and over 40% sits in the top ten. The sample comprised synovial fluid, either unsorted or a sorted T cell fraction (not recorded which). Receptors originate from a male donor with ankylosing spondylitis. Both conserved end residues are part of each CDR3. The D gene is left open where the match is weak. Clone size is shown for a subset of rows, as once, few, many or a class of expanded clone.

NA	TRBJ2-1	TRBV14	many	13	TGTGCCAGCAGCCAAGATTATGTCAATGAGCAGTTCTTC	CASSQDYVNEQFF
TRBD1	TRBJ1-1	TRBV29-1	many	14	TGCAGCGTTGAAAAGGGGACAGGGCGGACTGAAGCTTTCTTT	CSVEKGTGRTEAFF
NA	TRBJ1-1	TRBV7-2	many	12	TGTGCCAGCGGGATCGGGAACACTGAAGCTTTCTTT	CASGIGNTEAFF
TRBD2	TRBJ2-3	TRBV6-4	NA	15	TGTGCCAGCAGTGCCCTAGCGGGGGAAGAAGATACGCAGTATTTT	CASSALAGEEDTQYF
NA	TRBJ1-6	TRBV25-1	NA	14	TGTGCCAGCAGTGAAGGGGGAGGTAATTCACCCCTCCACTTT	CASSEGGGNSPLHF
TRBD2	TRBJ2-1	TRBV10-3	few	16	TGTGCCATCAGTGATGACCTAGCGGGAGGAAACAATGAGCAGTTCTTC	CAISDDLAGGNNEQFF
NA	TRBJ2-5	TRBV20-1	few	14	TGCAGTGCTAGAGATGGAGGGCACCAAGAGACCCAGTACTTC	CSARDGGHQETQYF
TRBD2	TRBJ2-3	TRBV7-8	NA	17	TGTGCCAGCAGCCATCCATTAGCGGGAGGTTTGACAGATACGCAGTATTTT	CASSHPLAGGLTDTQYF
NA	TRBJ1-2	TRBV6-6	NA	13	TGTGCCAGCAGTGACACAGTTGACTATGGCTACACCTTC	CASSDTVDYGYTF
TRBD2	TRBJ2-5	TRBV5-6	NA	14	TGTGCCAGCAGCTTGGAACTAGCGGAAGAGACCCAGTACTTC	CASSLELAEETQYF
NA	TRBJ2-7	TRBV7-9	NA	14	TGTGCCAGCAGCTTAGAGGGGGGCGGCTACGAGCAGTACTTC	CASSLEGGGYEQYF
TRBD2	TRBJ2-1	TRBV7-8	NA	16	TGTGCCAGCAGCCCATCCGGGACTAGCAGATACAATGAGCAGTTCTTC	CASSPSGTSRYNEQFF
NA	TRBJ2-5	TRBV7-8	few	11	TGTGCCAGCAGATACGGAGAGACCCAGTACTTC	CASRYGETQYF
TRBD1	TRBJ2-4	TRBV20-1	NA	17	TGCAGTGCTAGCAGTTACCGACAGGGGATCGACAAAAACATTCAGTACTTC	CSASSYRQGIDKNIQYF
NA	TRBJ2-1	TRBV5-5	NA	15	TGTGCCAGCAGCTTGTCGGTTATCTTCTACAATGAGCAGTTCTTC	CASSLSVIFYNEQFF
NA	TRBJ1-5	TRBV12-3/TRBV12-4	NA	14	TGTGCCAGCAGTTTAGGGGGGGGGGCCCAGCCCCAGCATTTT	CASSLGGGAQPQHF
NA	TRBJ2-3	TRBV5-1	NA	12	TGCGCCAGCAGCTTGTGGGGTGATACGCAGTATTTT	CASSLWGDTQYF
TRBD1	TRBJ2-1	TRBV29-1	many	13	TGCAGCTTCCAGGGGGTGGCCTACAATGAGCAGTTCTTC	CSFQGVAYNEQFF
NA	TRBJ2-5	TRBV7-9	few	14	TGTGCCAGCAGCGCACCCTGGCTTGGAGAGACCCAGTACTTC	CASSAPWLGETQYF
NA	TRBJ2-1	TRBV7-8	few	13	TGTGCCAGCAGCTTTTCGGGGAGCAATGAGCAGTTCTTC	CASSFSGSNEQFF
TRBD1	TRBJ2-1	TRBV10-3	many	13	TGTGCCATCAGTCCGGACAGGGGAAATGAGCAGTTCTTC	CAISPDRGNEQFF
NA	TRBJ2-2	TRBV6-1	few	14	TGTGCCAGCAGTGAGTCCACGGACACCGGGGAGCTGTTTTTT	CASSESTDTGELFF
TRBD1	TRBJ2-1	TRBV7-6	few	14	TGTGCCAGCGCCCTTCGAACAGGGGTTGATGAGCAGTTCTTC	CASALRTGVDEQFF
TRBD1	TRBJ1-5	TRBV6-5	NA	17	TGTGCCAGCAGTTACAGGGGGCGCGGGAATAGCAATCAGACCCAGCATTTT	CASSYRGRGNSNQTQHF
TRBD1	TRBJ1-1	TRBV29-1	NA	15	TGCAGCGTTATGAAGGGGGCAGGGGGTTCTAATGAAGCTTTCTTT	CSVMKGAGGSNEAFF
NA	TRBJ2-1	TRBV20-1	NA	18	TGCTGTGCCGGAAATCGGTCCTTTGCTTTCAGCTCCTACAATGAGCAGTTCTTC	CCAGNRSFAFSSYNEQFF
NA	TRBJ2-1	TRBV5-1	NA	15	TGCGCCAGCAGCTTTAATAGCGGAATTAACAATGAGCAGTTCTTC	CASSFNSGINNEQFF
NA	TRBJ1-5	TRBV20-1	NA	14	TGCAGTGCTAGAGTTACGGACACAAATCAGCCCCAGCATTTT	CSARVTDTNQPQHF
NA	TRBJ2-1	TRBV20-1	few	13	TGCAGTGCTAGGGCCTTTACTAGCAATGAGCAGTTCTTC	CSARAFTSNEQFF
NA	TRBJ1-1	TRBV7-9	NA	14	TGTGCCAGGGTTGTGAGGGCAGGGAACACTGAAGCTTTCTTT	CARVVRAGNTEAFF
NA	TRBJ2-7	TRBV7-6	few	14	TGTGCCAGCAGCTTAGCGCTGAACGGCAGGGAGCAGTACTTC	CASSLALNGREQYF
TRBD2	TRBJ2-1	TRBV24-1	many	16	TGTGCCACCAGTGAACCCGGGACTAGCGGGAGAAATGAGCAGTTCTTC	CATSEPGTSGRNEQFF
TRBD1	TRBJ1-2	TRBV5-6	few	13	TGTGCCAGCAGCTCGGGACAGAACTATGGCTACACCTTC	CASSSGQNYGYTF
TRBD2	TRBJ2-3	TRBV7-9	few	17	TGTGCCAGCAGTTTTATAGCGGGAGTTCAGGGGACAGATACGCAGTATTTT	CASSFIAGVQGTDTQYF
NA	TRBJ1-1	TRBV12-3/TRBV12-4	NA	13	TGTGCCAGCAACGCCTGGGGGGACACTGAAGCTTTCTTT	CASNAWGDTEAFF
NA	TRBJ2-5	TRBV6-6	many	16	TGTGCCAGCAGTTACTCCTCCGGGGAGAAGGGAGAGACCCAGTACTTC	CASSYSSGEKGETQYF
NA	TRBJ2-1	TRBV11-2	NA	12	TGTGCCAGCAGCTTAGCATGGGTTGAGCAGTTCTTC	CASSLAWVEQFF
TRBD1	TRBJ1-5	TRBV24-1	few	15	TGTGCCACCAGTGCAGGACAGGGCTACAATCAGCCCCAGCATTTT	CATSAGQGYNQPQHF
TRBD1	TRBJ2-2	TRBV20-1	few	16	TGCAGTGCTAGGGCCGGGACAGGGGGCCAGGCCGGGGAGCTGTTTTTT	CSARAGTGGQAGELFF
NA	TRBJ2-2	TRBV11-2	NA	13	TGTGCCAGCCTCGGGACGAACACCGGGGAGCTGTTTTTT	CASLGTNTGELFF
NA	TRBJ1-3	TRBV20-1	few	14	TGCAGTGCTCCAGGGTTTGAGTCTGGAAACACCATATATTTT	CSAPGFESGNTIYF
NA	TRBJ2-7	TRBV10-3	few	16	TGTGCCATCAGTGAGTCGACGGGGCAACCTCCCTACGAGCAGTACTTC	CAISESTGQPPYEQYF
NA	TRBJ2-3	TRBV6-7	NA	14	TGTGCCAATTACTGGACTTACTGCACAGATACGCAGTATTTT	CANYWTYCTDTQYF